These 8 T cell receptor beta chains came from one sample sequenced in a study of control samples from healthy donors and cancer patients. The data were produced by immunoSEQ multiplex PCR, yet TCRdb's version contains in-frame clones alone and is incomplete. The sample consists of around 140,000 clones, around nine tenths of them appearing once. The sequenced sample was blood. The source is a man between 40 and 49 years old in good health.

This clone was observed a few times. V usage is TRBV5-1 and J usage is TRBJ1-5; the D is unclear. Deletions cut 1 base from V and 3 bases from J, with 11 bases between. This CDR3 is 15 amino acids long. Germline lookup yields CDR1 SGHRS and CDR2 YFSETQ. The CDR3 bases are TGCGCCAGCAGCTTGAATGGGAATACCAATCAGCCCCAGCATTTT. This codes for CASSLNGNTNQPQHF. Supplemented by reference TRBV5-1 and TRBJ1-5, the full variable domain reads KAGVTQTPRYLIKTRGQQVTLSCSPISGHRSVSWYQQTPGQGLQFLFEYFSETQRNKGNFPGRFSGRQFSNSRSEMNVSTLELGDSALYLCASSLNGNTNQPQHFGDGTRLSIL.

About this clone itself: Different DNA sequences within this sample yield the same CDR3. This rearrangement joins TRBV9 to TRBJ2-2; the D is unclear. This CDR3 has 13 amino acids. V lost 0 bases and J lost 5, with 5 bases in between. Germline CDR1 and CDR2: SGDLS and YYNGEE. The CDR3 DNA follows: TGTGCCAGCAGCGTAGGGGGAACCGGGGAGCTGTTTTTT. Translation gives CASSVGGTGELFF. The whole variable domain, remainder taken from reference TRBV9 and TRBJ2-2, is DSGVTQTPKHLITATGQRVTLRCSPRSGDLSVYWYQQSLDQGLQFLIQYYNGEERAKGNILERFSAQQFPDLHSELNLSSLELGDSALYFCASSVGGTGELFFGEGSRLTVL.

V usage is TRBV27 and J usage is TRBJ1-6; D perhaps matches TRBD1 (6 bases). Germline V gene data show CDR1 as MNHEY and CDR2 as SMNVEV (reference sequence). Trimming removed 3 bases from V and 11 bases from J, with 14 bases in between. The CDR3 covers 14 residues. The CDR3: CASSFLGAAAPLHF. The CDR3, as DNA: TGTGCCAGCAGTTTTTTGGGGGCGGCGGCACCCCTCCACTTT.

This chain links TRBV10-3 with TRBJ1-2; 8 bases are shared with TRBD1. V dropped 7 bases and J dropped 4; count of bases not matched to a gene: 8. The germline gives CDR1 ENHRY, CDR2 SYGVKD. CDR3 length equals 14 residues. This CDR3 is CAITQTGVGYGYTF. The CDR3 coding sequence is TGTGCCATCACCCAGACAGGGGTCGGCTATGGCTACACCTTC.

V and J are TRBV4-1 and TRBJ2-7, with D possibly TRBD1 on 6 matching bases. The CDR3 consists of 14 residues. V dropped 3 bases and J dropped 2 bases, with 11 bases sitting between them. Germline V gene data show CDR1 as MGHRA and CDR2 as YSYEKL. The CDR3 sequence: CASSHPGQPYEQYF. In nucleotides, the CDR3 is TGCGCCAGCAGCCATCCTGGACAGCCCTACGAGCAGTACTTC.

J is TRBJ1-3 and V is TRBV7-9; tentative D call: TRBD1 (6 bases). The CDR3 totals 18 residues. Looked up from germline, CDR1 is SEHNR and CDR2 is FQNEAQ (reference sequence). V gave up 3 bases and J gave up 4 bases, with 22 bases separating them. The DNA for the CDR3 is TGTGCCAGCAGCTTTGGCCTTTGGGGGGCTGGGGCCGGAAACACCATATATTTT. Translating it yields CASSFGLWGAGAGNTIYF. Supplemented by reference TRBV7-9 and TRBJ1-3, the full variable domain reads DTGVSQNPRHKITKRGQNVTFRCDPISEHNRLYWYRQTLGQGPEFLTYFQNEAQLEKSRLLSDRFSAERPKGSFSTLEIQRTEQGDSAMYLCASSFGLWGAGAGNTIYFGEGSWLTVV.

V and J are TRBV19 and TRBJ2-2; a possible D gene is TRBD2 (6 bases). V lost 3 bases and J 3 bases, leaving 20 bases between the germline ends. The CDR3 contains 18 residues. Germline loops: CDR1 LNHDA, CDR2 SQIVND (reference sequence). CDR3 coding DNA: TGTGCCAGTAGTATCCCCCTTCTAGGGAGGTCCTACACCGGGGAGCTGTTTTTT. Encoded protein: CASSIPLLGRSYTGELFF.

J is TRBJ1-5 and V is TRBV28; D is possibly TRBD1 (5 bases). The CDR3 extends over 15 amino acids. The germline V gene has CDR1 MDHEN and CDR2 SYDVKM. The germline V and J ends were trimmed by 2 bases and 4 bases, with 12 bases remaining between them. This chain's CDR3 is CASSLGTQSNQPQHF. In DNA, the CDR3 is TGTGCCAGCAGTTTAGGGACCCAGAGTAATCAGCCCCAGCATTTT.